The sample holds a few counts of the clone carrying this T cell receptor (beta chain). The entry originates in a study of response to subunit inactivated influenza vaccine. From the RT-PCR reads, TCRdb called clonotypes with MiXCR, one entry per CDR3 protein. The profile shows roughly 500,000 distinct CDR3 sequences, around 21% of them singletons. The same sample was also used in a study of T cells expressing NK-cell markers. That report adds: Researchers built TCR beta cDNA using 5'RACE template switching with UMIs. Sorted CD3+CD56+NKG2C+, CD3+CD56+NKG2C- and CD3+CD56-NKG2C+ T-cell subsets were beta-chain profiled. A range of about 1.0-8% of CD8+ T cells consisted of dominant NKG2C+ clonotypes in several donors. The leading position in the CD3+CD56-NKG2C+ fraction of several donors also went to these clonotypes. It is unclear if expanded NKG2C-expressing clones target HCMV antigens.

The sample here was CD4+ T cells sorted from PBMCs, taken 11 to 12 days after vaccination. The sequence was collected from a man in his forties or fifties who received an inactivated influenza vaccine.

CDR3 sequence (DNA): TGTGCCAGCAGCGCCCGACAGGGAGGGACCGGGGAGCTGTTTTTT. Translation gives CASSARQGGTGELFF. The V and J genes are TRBV3-1 and TRBJ2-2; either TRBD1 or TRBD2 may supply D (7 bases each). Germline V gene lookup returns CDR1 LGHDT and CDR2 YNNKEL (reference sequence). The CDR3 consists of 15 residues. V was pared by 5 bases and J by 5 bases, with 15 bases between.